These T cell receptor beta chains were read from a single sample in a study of blood T cell repertoires in COVID-19. Measured with immunoSEQ multiplex PCR; TCRdb has only the in-frame clones, and not every one. Among about 250,000 clones listed, less than 85% were seen once. Sequenced: peripheral blood. The receptors were sampled from a woman of 80 years or more with active or convalescent COVID-19. Both conserved end residues are part of each CDR3. The D gene is left open where the match is weak. Size tells how often a clone was seen (once, few, many) or the class of an expanded clone, and some rows leave it out.

d_call | cdr3_length | j_call | clone_size | v_call | cdr3_nt | cdr3_aa
TRBD2 | 14 | TRBJ2-7 | - | TRBV5-1 | TGCGCCAGCAGGAGGACTAGCGGGGGGTACGAGCAGTACTTC | CASRRTSGGYEQYF
- | 14 | TRBJ1-4 | - | TRBV2 | TGTGCCAGCAGTGAAGCGACAGGTTTTAAAAAACTGTTTTTT | CASSEATGFKKLFF
- | 14 | TRBJ2-7 | - | TRBV19 | TGTGCCAGTAGTATGGTAGGAGATACCTACGAGCAGTACTTC | CASSMVGDTYEQYF
- | 15 | TRBJ2-7 | - | TRBV5-1 | TGCGCCAGCAGCCCCTGGGGACAGCCTAGCGGGGAGCAGTACTTC | CASSPWGQPSGEQYF
TRBD1 | 14 | TRBJ1-6 | - | TRBV5-1 | TGCGCCAGCAGTCCGGGACAGGAAATTTCACCCCTCCACTTT | CASSPGQEISPLHF
- | 12 | TRBJ2-7 | - | TRBV27 | TGTGCCAGCAGTTTAGGAGTCGGCGAGCAGTACTTC | CASSLGVGEQYF
- | 14 | TRBJ2-7 | - | TRBV5-1 | TGCGCCAGCAGCTTGGCCGGGGGAACCTACGAGCAGTACTTC | CASSLAGGTYEQYF
TRBD1 | 15 | TRBJ1-5 | - | TRBV2 | TGTGCCAGCAGCCTACAGGGGTTCGGCAATCAGCCCCAGCATTTT | CASSLQGFGNQPQHF
- | 14 | TRBJ2-3 | - | TRBV29-1 | TGCAGCGTTGAAGGGGGCGAGATCACAGATACGCAGTATTTT | CSVEGGEITDTQYF
- | 15 | TRBJ1-1 | - | TRBV28 | TGTGCCAGCAGTTTAGTGGGCAGGAAAAACACTGAAGCTTTCTTT | CASSLVGRKNTEAFF
TRBD2 | 15 | TRBJ2-7 | - | TRBV28 | TGTGCCAGCAGCTCAGGGTCGGGGGGTTCCTACGAGCAGTACTTC | CASSSGSGGSYEQYF
- | 15 | TRBJ2-3 | - | TRBV5-1 | TGCGCCAGCAGCTTCGGCGGGTCTAGCACAGATACGCAGTATTTT | CASSFGGSSTDTQYF
- | 16 | TRBJ1-3 | once | TRBV7-8 | TGTGCCAGCAGCTTTCTCCGCGGAGACTCTGGAAACACCATATATTTT | CASSFLRGDSGNTIYF
TRBD1 | 12 | TRBJ1-2 | - | TRBV10-3 | TGTGCCATCAGAACGACAGGGGCCGGCTACACCTTC | CAIRTTGAGYTF
TRBD1 | 14 | TRBJ1-2 | - | TRBV28 | TGTGCCAGCAGTTTACTGACAGGGTCCTATGGCTACACCTTC | CASSLLTGSYGYTF
TRBD1 | 18 | TRBJ1-5 | - | TRBV24-1 | TGTGCCACCAGTGATTCGCGGACAGGGGGCGCTTTGAATCAGCCCCAGCATTTT | CATSDSRTGGALNQPQHF
- | 12 | TRBJ2-7 | - | TRBV28 | TGTGCCAGCAGTTTGCGACTTTACGAGCAGTACTTC | CASSLRLYEQYF
TRBD1 | 17 | TRBJ1-4 | - | TRBV14 | TGTGCCAGCAGCCAAGGAATGACCGGGACAGTTAATGAAAAACTGTTTTTT | CASSQGMTGTVNEKLFF
- | 15 | TRBJ1-1 | - | TRBV5-1 | TGCGCCAGCAGCTTGGGTGGGTCCTCGGGCACTGAAGCTTTCTTT | CASSLGGSSGTEAFF
TRBD1 | 15 | TRBJ1-1 | - | TRBV6-5 | TGTGCCAGCAGCGCCTACGACAGGGGAGACACTGAAGCTTTCTTT | CASSAYDRGDTEAFF
- | 13 | TRBJ1-3 | - | TRBV29-1 | TGCAGCGTTGATCGTTACTCTGGAAACACCATATATTTT | CSVDRYSGNTIYF
TRBD2 | 13 | TRBJ2-7 | few | TRBV19 | TGTGCCAGTAGTATTGGGAGGGCGGGGGAGCAGTACTTC | CASSIGRAGEQYF
TRBD2 | 13 | TRBJ2-7 | - | TRBV7-2 | TGTGCCAGCAGCTACAGTGAAGCGGGAGTACAGGACTTC | CASSYSEAGVQDF
- | 17 | TRBJ2-2 | - | TRBV5-1 | TGCGCCAGCAGCTTGTACAGTCCGGACATAGACACCGGGGAGCTGTTTTTT | CASSLYSPDIDTGELFF
- | 14 | TRBJ2-5 | - | TRBV2 | TGTGCCACTCTCAGAGGCGGGGACCAAGAGACCCAGTACTTC | CATLRGGDQETQYF
TRBD1 | 13 | TRBJ1-2 | - | TRBV30 | TGTGCCTGGAGCACCGGGCAGGGGGGAGGCTACACCTTC | CAWSTGQGGGYTF
- | 16 | TRBJ2-7 | few | TRBV5-1 | TGCGCCAGCAGCCGCACACAGGGCCCCCTCTCCTACGAGCAGTACTTC | CASSRTQGPLSYEQYF
TRBD1 | 15 | TRBJ1-1 | - | TRBV6-5 | TGTGCCAGCAGTTCTAACAGGGGTTCGGACACTGAAGCTTTCTTT | CASSSNRGSDTEAFF
- | 13 | TRBJ1-2 | - | TRBV27 | TGTGCCAGCAGTTTATTACAGGGAGGGGGCTACACCTTC | CASSLLQGGGYTF
- | 14 | TRBJ2-7 | - | TRBV11-2 | TGTGCCAGCAGCCAATTCGTTTCCGGTGACGAGCAGTACTTC | CASSQFVSGDEQYF
TRBD2 | 18 | TRBJ2-7 | - | TRBV5-1 | TGCGCCAGCAGCTTTCAATTTAGCGGGAGGACGAACCACTACGAGCAGTACTTC | CASSFQFSGRTNHYEQYF
TRBD2 | 15 | TRBJ2-7 | - | TRBV9 | TGTGCCAGCAGCCCGCGGACTAGCGGGGGCTACGAGCAGTACTTC | CASSPRTSGGYEQYF